This record concerns one T cell receptor (beta chain) sequence. This sample was included in a study of T cell changes during pregnancy in multiple sclerosis. Generated by immunoSEQ multiplex PCR, the TCRdb table keeps only in-frame clones and is missing some. The sample lists roughly 41,000 clones, 89% occurring once. Germline V gene lookup returns CDR1 SGHTA and CDR2 FQGTGA. This CDR3 contains 14 residues. V lost 0 bases, J lost 6 bases, and 8 bases lay in between. The origin of this receptor is a female donor with multiple sclerosis, enrolled in a pregnancy study. The rearrangement links TRBV7-3 to TRBJ2-2; D ambiguous. Sequenced material: CD4+ T cells from peripheral blood mononuclear cells, taken in the first trimester of pregnancy. Here the CDR3 DNA reads TGTGCCAGCAGCTTAACAGCGTGGGCCGGGGAGCTGTTTTTT. It translates to CASSLTAWAGELFF.